This TCR beta chain was observed in a study of T cells in Graves' hyperthyroidism and ophthalmopathy. Study information: Initial diagnosis, before any treatment, was when peripheral blood was collected. Points from the study as a whole: The model's output predicted ophthalmopathy at a median of roughly 6.9 months prior to onset. Ophthalmopathy cases were set apart from stable hyperthyroidism by a 13 V-J model.

V lost 1 base to trimming and J lost 6 bases; unmatched junction nucleotides: 6. The CDR3 totals 15 residues. The study defined stable Graves' hyperthyroidism as no ophthalmopathy progression within 18 months. Amplification targeted TCR beta CDR3 regions from RNA transcripts. First-round RT-PCR targeting the TCR CDR3 was performed with the HTBI primer set. TCRdb re-analysed the multiplex PCR reads in MiXCR, keeping a single row per CDR3 protein. The sample includes 300,000 to 450,000 distinct CDR3 sequences, 25% of them seen just once. This clonotype was counted between two and nine times. The target antigen is unknown.

The clonotype comes from a man in his forties or fifties with Graves' hyperthyroidism. This rearrangement joins TRBV12-3 or TRBV12-4 to TRBJ1-1, with 9 bases fitting TRBD1. The material sequenced was blood. The CDR3 protein is CASSLVQGAHPEAFF. The DNA for the CDR3 is TGTGCCAGCAGTTTAGTACAGGGGGCGCACCCTGAAGCTTTCTTT.